The 31 T cell receptor beta chains in this list originate from one sample, sequenced in a study of blood T cell repertoires in COVID-19. The assay was immunoSEQ multiplex PCR, and TCRdb's table has in-frame clones only and misses some. There are around 9,900 clones in the sample; around 81% occur only once, and about two fifths lies in the top ten. Sequencing used peripheral blood. The receptors stem from a human donor in a cohort sampled during active COVID-19.

The gene calls are TRBV2 and TRBJ1-4; TRBD1 agrees at 9 bases. The CDR3 has 16 residues. Trimming cost V 1 base and J 8 bases; bases outside gene matches: 8. The V gene's germline CDR1 is SNHLY and CDR2 FYNNEI. In nucleotides, the CDR3 is TGTGCCAGCAGTGAAGGGTGGACAGGGGAGGGAGAAAAACTGTTTTTT. It specifies CASSEGWTGEGEKLFF.

The chain recombines TRBV29-1 with TRBJ1-4, with 9 bases lining up with TRBD1. The junction had 5 bases not matched to a gene; V was cut back by 7 bases and J by 8 bases. The germline CDR1 and CDR2 sequences are SQVTM and ANQGSEA. This CDR3 has 12 residues. In DNA, the CDR3 is TGCAGCGGGGGACAGGGTTTCGAAAAACTGTTTTTT. Residues: CSGGQGFEKLFF.

To note about this clone: Distinct nucleotide sequences in the sample also encode this CDR3. The genes are TRBV7-6 and TRBJ2-2; no firm D call. The CDR3 covers 15 residues. V shed 1 base and J shed 1 base, with 7 bases lying between them. Germline assignment: CDR1 SGHVS and CDR2 FNYEAQ. This CDR3 is CASSLGHRNTGELFF. The CDR3 nucleotides read TGTGCCAGCAGCTTAGGACATAGGAACACCGGGGAGCTGTTTTTT.

The table lists this clone with a few counts. The chain is built from TRBV11-2 and TRBJ1-1, with 8 bases aligning to TRBD1. J gave up 11 bases and V 5 bases, and 10 bases lay outside the gene matches. CDR3 length: 13 residues. Germline CDR1 reads SGHAT; CDR2 reads FQNNGV. In DNA form, the CDR3 reads TGTGCCAGCAGCGTAGGCTACAGGGGGACGGCTTTCTTT. This translates into CASSVGYRGTAFF.

This chain connects TRBV5-1 to TRBJ2-7; D may be TRBD1 (6 bases). CDR3 length equals 14 residues. Germline values: CDR1 SGHRS, CDR2 YFSETQ. Trimming pared 3 bases from V and 2 bases from J, leaving 12 bases between. CDR3 sequence reads: CASSWDTTTYEQYF. In nucleotides, the CDR3 is TGCGCCAGCAGCTGGGACACCACCACCTACGAGCAGTACTTC. Based on the CDR3 plus reference TRBV5-1 and TRBJ2-7, the full variable domain is KAGVTQTPRYLIKTRGQQVTLSCSPISGHRSVSWYQQTPGQGLQFLFEYFSETQRNKGNFPGRFSGRQFSNSRSEMNVSTLELGDSALYLCASSWDTTTYEQYFGPGTRLTVT.

CDR3 nucleotide sequence: TGTGCCAGCAGCTTCAGCGGGGGGGCCTATGAGCAGTTCTTC. It translates to CASSFSGGAYEQFF. The V call is TRBV9, the J call TRBJ2-1; TRBD2 aligns across 10 bases. CDR3 size: 14 residues. Germline CDR1 and CDR2: SGDLS and YYNGEE. V was pared by 4 bases and J by 8 bases, with 6 bases of the junction left unmatched. The full variable domain, completed using reference TRBV9 and TRBJ2-1, is DSGVTQTPKHLITATGQRVTLRCSPRSGDLSVYWYQQSLDQGLQFLIQYYNGEERAKGNILERFSAQQFPDLHSELNLSSLELGDSALYFCASSFSGGAYEQFFGPGTRLTVL.

The V gene is TRBV18, the J gene TRBJ2-7; no clear D. V lost 3 bases to trimming and J lost 3 bases, with 9 bases between them. The CDR3 has 13 amino acids. Per the germline V gene, CDR1 is KGHSH and CDR2 is LQKENI. The CDR3 spells CASSPLRDYEQYF. The DNA for the CDR3 is TGTGCCAGCTCACCTCTCCGCGACTACGAGCAGTACTTC.

The chain combines TRBV2 with TRBJ2-7; a possible D gene is TRBD2 (6 bases). CDR3 length equals 14 residues. Germline V gene lookup returns CDR1 SNHLY and CDR2 FYNNEI. V was trimmed by 7 bases and J by 6 bases, leaving 19 bases between them. CDR3 region: CASIGGGATIEQYF. In nucleotides, the CDR3 is TGTGCCAGCATAGGCGGCGGGGCTACCATCGAGCAGTACTTC.

The rearrangement uses TRBV7-2 and TRBJ1-3; D ambiguous. This CDR3 comprises 16 residues. CDR1 and CDR2 from the germline V gene are SGHTA and FQGNSA. Deletions cut 2 bases from V and 0 bases from J, with 11 bases between. This chain's CDR3 is CASSLSIATSGNTIYF. DNA of the CDR3: TGTGCCAGCAGCTTATCGATAGCGACCTCTGGAAACACCATATATTTT. Full variable domain (remainder filled in from reference TRBV7-2 and TRBJ1-3): GAGVSQSPSNKVTEKGKDVELRCDPISGHTALYWYRQSLGQGLEFLIYFQGNSAPDKSGLPSDRFSAERTGGSVSTLTIQRTQQEDSAVYLCASSLSIATSGNTIYFGEGSWLTVV.

The V gene is TRBV6-6, the J gene TRBJ1-4, with 7 bases fitting TRBD1. J lost 8 bases, V lost 9 bases, and 18 bases had no gene match. CDR3 length equals 16 residues. Germline assignment: CDR1 MNHNY and CDR2 SVGAGI (reference sequence). The CDR3 DNA follows: TGTGCCAGTAAACCCGGTCGGACAGGAGGATGGGAAAAACTGTTTTTT. It encodes CASKPGRTGGWEKLFF.

This clone was recorded only once. This rearrangement joins TRBV6-6 to TRBJ1-2; the D is unclear. Germline V lookup: CDR1 MNHNY, CDR2 SVGAGI (reference sequence). The CDR3 length is 13 residues. The germline V and J ends were trimmed by 2 bases and 8 bases, with 12 bases remaining between them. The CDR3 DNA follows: TGTGCCAGCAGTTACCCCGGTGGAGCAGGCTACACCTTC. As protein: CASSYPGGAGYTF.

This clone was picked up one time. The gene calls are TRBV5-6 and TRBJ2-7, with TRBD1 matching 10 bases. With 0 bases clipped from V and 3 bases from J, the junction kept 6 bases outside the gene matches. The CDR3 consists of 16 residues. Per the germline V gene, CDR1 is SGHDT and CDR2 is YYEEEE. The DNA for the CDR3 is TGTGCCAGCAGCTTGGCCCTGGGGACAGGGGACTACGAGCAGTACTTC. Translated: CASSLALGTGDYEQYF.

This clone has just one count. The chain uses TRBV7-2 and TRBJ2-7; D is ambiguous. Trimming took 3 bases from V and 3 from J, leaving 15 bases between them. The CDR3 loop spans 15 amino acids. Germline V gene data show CDR1 as SGHTA and CDR2 as FQGNSA. The CDR3 region is CASSFDTPSYYEQYF. DNA for the CDR3: TGTGCCAGCAGCTTCGACACTCCGTCCTACTACGAGCAGTACTTC. The full variable domain, rest sourced from reference TRBV7-2 and TRBJ2-7, is GAGVSQSPSNKVTEKGKDVELRCDPISGHTALYWYRQSLGQGLEFLIYFQGNSAPDKSGLPSDRFSAERTGGSVSTLTIQRTQQEDSAVYLCASSFDTPSYYEQYFGPGTRLTVT.

This clone is a singleton in its sample. The genes are TRBV7-9 and TRBJ1-1; possible D gene TRBD1, 6 bases. Germline V gives CDR1 SEHNR, CDR2 FQNEAQ (reference sequence). The length of the CDR3 is 15 residues. Trimming took off 4 bases at V and 7 bases at J, with 19 bases between the two ends. CDR3 DNA sequence: TGTGCCAGCAGCTCCCTCCGTCCAGGGGCTGATGAAGCTTTCTTT. Encoded protein: CASSSLRPGADEAFF.

CDR3 amino acids: CAWEPGLTQETQYF. CDR3 DNA: TGTGCCTGGGAGCCGGGACTAACACAAGAGACCCAGTACTTC. This chain links TRBV30 with TRBJ2-5; 7 bases align to TRBD2. The trim removed 5 bases at V and 2 bases at J, leaving 8 bases unmatched. The CDR3 sequence is 14 residues long. Germline values: CDR1 GTSNPN, CDR2 SVGIG (reference sequence).

This CDR3 reads CAWRLGGQYTDTQYF. For the CDR3, the DNA is TGTGCCTGGAGGTTGGGGGGACAGTACACAGATACGCAGTATTTT. The chain combines TRBV30 with TRBJ2-3; TRBD1 is a possible D gene (7 bases). Germline values: CDR1 GTSNPN, CDR2 SVGIG (reference sequence). CDR3 length equals 15 residues. V lost 3 bases, J lost 2 bases, and 15 bases lay in between.

CDR3 protein: CASSLQGAEETQYF. DNA of the CDR3: TGTGCCAGCAGCTTACAGGGGGCAGAGGAGACCCAGTACTTC. The V call is TRBV7-2, the J call TRBJ2-5, with TRBD1 matching over 8 bases. Germline CDR1 reads SGHTA; CDR2 reads FQGNSA. V shed 2 bases and J 5 bases; nucleotides not matched to a gene: 4. The CDR3 consists of 14 residues. Full variable domain (missing parts from reference TRBV7-2 and TRBJ2-5): GAGVSQSPSNKVTEKGKDVELRCDPISGHTALYWYRQSLGQGLEFLIYFQGNSAPDKSGLPSDRFSAERTGGSVSTLTIQRTQQEDSAVYLCASSLQGAEETQYFGPGTRLLVL.

CDR3 amino acids: CASSPGAGGTYEQYF. The DNA for the CDR3 is TGTGCCAGCTCACCAGGGGCAGGAGGGACCTACGAGCAGTACTTC. The chain joins TRBV18 to TRBJ2-7, with D possibly matching TRBD2 (6 bases). With 2 bases removed from V and 2 bases from J, the gap between germline ends came to 13 bases. CDR1 is KGHSH, CDR2 LQKENI, per germline. The CDR3 extends over 15 amino acids.

This chain connects TRBV10-3 to TRBJ2-7, with 7 bases aligning to TRBD2. Germline V CDR1 and CDR2: ENHRY, SYGVKD. Trimming at V came to 0 bases and at J to 5 bases, leaving 7 bases not matched to a gene. The CDR3 runs to 15 residues. CDR3 DNA sequence: TGTGCCATCAGTGAGTCAGGGCGGGGGTTCAACGAGCAGTACTTC. Its translation: CAISESGRGFNEQYF.

The rearrangement joins TRBV30 to TRBJ2-1, with no clear D. The V end was cut by 0 bases, the J end by 0 bases, with 18 bases between. CDR1 is GTSNPN, CDR2 SVGIG, per germline (reference sequence). The CDR3 is 18 amino acids. CDR3 sequence: CAWSVWLVLNHSYNEQFF. CDR3 DNA: TGTGCCTGGAGTGTATGGCTAGTCCTGAACCACTCCTACAATGAGCAGTTCTTC.

The CDR3 sequence: CATTIGQGNQPQHF. The CDR3, as DNA: TGTGCCACCACAATCGGACAGGGGAATCAGCCCCAGCATTTT. The rearrangement uses TRBV19 and TRBJ1-5, with 9 bases aligning to TRBD1. V lost 10 bases to trimming and J lost 4 bases; unmatched junction nucleotides: 8. The germline CDR1 and CDR2 sequences are LNHDA and SQIVND (reference sequence). This CDR3 spans 14 amino acids.

The gene calls are TRBV9 and TRBJ1-2; unclear D gene. Germline CDR1 SGDLS, CDR2 YYNGEE. V was clipped by 0 bases and J by 8 bases, with 14 bases between them. There are 14 residues in the CDR3. CDR3 in amino acids: CASSVEGGIGGYTF. As DNA, the CDR3 is TGTGCCAGCAGCGTAGAGGGAGGGATAGGAGGCTACACCTTC. Drawing the rest from reference TRBV9 and TRBJ1-2, the complete variable domain is DSGVTQTPKHLITATGQRVTLRCSPRSGDLSVYWYQQSLDQGLQFLIQYYNGEERAKGNILERFSAQQFPDLHSELNLSSLELGDSALYFCASSVEGGIGGYTFGSGTRLTVV.

J is TRBJ1-2 and V is TRBV29-1; D might be TRBD1 (5 bases). The length of the CDR3 is 14 residues. Germline V lookup: CDR1 SQVTM, CDR2 ANQGSEA. V lost 5 bases to trimming and J lost 0 bases, with 13 bases between them. The DNA of the CDR3 is TGCAGCGTTAGTAAGGGGCCAACTAACTATGGCTACACCTTC. It is translated as CSVSKGPTNYGYTF.

The DNA of the CDR3 is TGCAGCGCCGGCATCCCTCCAGAGACCCAGTACTTC. It encodes CSAGIPPETQYF. This chain joins TRBV29-1 and TRBJ2-5; no clear D. Germline values: CDR1 SQVTM, CDR2 ANQGSEA. This CDR3 has 12 amino acids. Trimming shortened V by 7 bases and J by 4 bases, and 13 bases separated the two germline ends.

The V and J genes are TRBV6-2 or TRBV6-3 and TRBJ1-2; TRBD1 is a possible D gene (6 bases). The CDR3 is made up of 15 amino acids. V gave up 5 bases and J gave up 4 bases, with 17 bases separating them. Germline CDR1 reads MNHEY; CDR2 reads SVGEGT. For the CDR3, the DNA is TGTGCCAGCAGTCGCTGGAGCGGACAGATCTATGGCTACACCTTC. Its translation: CASSRWSGQIYGYTF.

Comment on this clone: At one of its ends the junction is not consistent with the germline gene, which may arise from a read error. The chain has TRBV24-1 and TRBJ1-1; a weak D match, TRBD1 (5 bases). CDR3 length equals 12 residues. CDR1 is KGHDR and CDR2 is SFDVKD in the germline V gene. DNA of the CDR3: TGTGCCACCAGTGATTGGGGGGAGGGGAGAATCTTT. Residues: CATSDWGEGRIF.

The chain recombines TRBV4-1 with TRBJ2-7; D unresolved. CDR1 and CDR2 from the germline V gene are MGHRA and YSYEKL. This CDR3 has 15 residues. The V gene lost 0 bases and the J gene lost 2 bases, with 11 bases spanning the gap. The CDR3, as DNA: TGCGCCAGCAGCCAAGAGGTGAGGCTCACCTACGAGCAGTACTTC. Amino acids: CASSQEVRLTYEQYF.

The chain links TRBV7-9 to TRBJ1-5, with 7 bases that match TRBD1. The CDR3 is 16 residues long. Looked up from germline, CDR1 is SEHNR and CDR2 is FQNEAQ (reference sequence). The junction had 8 bases not matched to a gene; V was cut back by 5 bases and J by 1 base. The CDR3 DNA sequence: TGTGCCAGCAGCCTCGACAGGGAGCGAAGCAATCAGCCCCAGCATTTT. Its protein product is CASSLDRERSNQPQHF.

This clone was counted between two and nine times. The rearrangement uses TRBV20-1 and TRBJ2-7, with 11 bases that match TRBD1. CDR1 and CDR2 (germline): DFQATT, SNEGSKA (reference sequence). The CDR3 spans 11 residues. The CDR3 bases are TGCAGGGGACAGGGGGGCGACGAGCAGTACTTC. Protein: CRGQGGDEQYF.

The rearrangement links TRBV6-4 to TRBJ2-7, with D unresolved. Per germline, CDR1 MRHNA and CDR2 SNTAGT. The CDR3 has 13 residues. V lost 3 bases and J 6 bases, leaving 12 bases between the germline ends. The DNA of the CDR3 is TGTGCCAGCAGTGAGAGTAGCAATGGCGAGCAGTACTTC. It specifies CASSESSNGEQYF.

The chain employs TRBV6-1 and TRBJ1-2; possibly TRBD1 for D (6 bases). The V end lost 2 bases, the J end lost 5 bases, and 21 bases lay between the germline ends. The germline CDR1 and CDR2 sequences are MNHNS and SASEGT. This CDR3 contains 17 residues. The CDR3 sequence: CASSEFGGGGYFYGYTF. CDR3 in DNA: TGTGCCAGCAGTGAATTCGGGGGGGGCGGCTATTTTTATGGCTACACCTTC.